This TCR beta chain was observed in a study of STAT5B mutations in CD4+ large granular lymphocyte leukemia. Controls came from buffy coats of healthy blood donors. This was a survey-level run. Assay used: immunoSEQ multiplex PCR; TCRdb lists only in-frame clones, some missing. The sample includes some 34,000 clones, approximately 74% of them seen just once. The V end lost 1 base, the J end lost 3 bases, and 16 bases lay between the germline ends. The CDR3 consists of 16 residues. The germline CDR1 and CDR2 sequences are GTSNPN and SVGIG (reference sequence). On this clone: Its target is unknown.

Broader study findings: Without putative leukemic clones, patient CD4-sorted repertoires remained more clonal than healthy CD4+ repertoires. Main leukemic clonotypes were patient-specific, but about 26% appeared at low frequency elsewhere.

This clonotype originated in a human donor in good health. V usage is TRBV30 and J usage is TRBJ1-5; possible D gene TRBD1, 5 bases. The sequencing sample was made of CD4+ T cells from blood buffy coats. DNA of the CDR3: TGTGCCTGGAGTGGATCAGGGCCTAGTTACAATCAGCCCCAGCATTTT. It codes for CAWSGSGPSYNQPQHF.